Included here is one T cell receptor (beta chain) sequence, with context. Trimming removed 4 bases at V and 4 bases at J, with 23 bases between. CDR1 and CDR2 from the germline V gene are SGHRS and YFSETQ. CDR3 length: 17 amino acids. An even split of each subset's genomic DNA across several immunoSEQ plates was performed. Sequencing used immunoSEQ multiplex PCR; TCRdb keeps in-frame clones, though not all of them. The sample yields more than 2,000,000 clones, just over 90% seen once. The data originate from a study of shared clonotypes between healthy human individuals. The rearrangement joins TRBV5-1 to TRBJ2-5; D is possibly TRBD1 (6 bases). This sequence was found in a man younger than 35 in good health. The source material was naive CD4+ T cells sorted from blood. Subset noted: CD45RA+ positively selected. As DNA, the CDR3 is TGCGCCAGCAGCAAGGGACACCAAGGGCCAGGAGGAGAGACCCAGTACTTC. This codes for CASSKGHQGPGGETQYF.